The rows below give T cell receptor beta chains drawn from one sample of a study of shared clonotypes between healthy human individuals. The data were produced by immunoSEQ multiplex PCR, yet TCRdb's version contains in-frame clones alone and is incomplete. The data contain roughly 2.5 million clones, approximately 92% of them singletons. Sample: naive CD4+ T cells sorted from blood. The receptors shown here come from a man aged 18 to 29 in good health. CDR3s include the opening cysteine and the closing phenylalanine or tryptophan. D genes are given only for firm matches. Only some rows state a clone size, as once, few, many or a class for expanded clones.

v_gene: TRBV19
d_gene: .
j_gene: TRBJ2-5
abundance: .
CDR3nt: TGTGCCAGTAGTTCCCCCGTAGGTCCAGGCGTGGAGACCCAGTACTTC
CDR3aa: CASSSPVGPGVETQYF

v_gene: TRBV2
d_gene: .
j_gene: TRBJ1-2
abundance: .
CDR3nt: TGTGCCAGCAGTGCCAGCCCCTTTGACTATGGCTACACCTTC
CDR3aa: CASSASPFDYGYTF

v_gene: TRBV30
d_gene: .
j_gene: TRBJ2-7
abundance: .
CDR3nt: TGTGCCTGGAGTGTACCCTCGACAGCTACCTACGAGCAGTACTTC
CDR3aa: CAWSVPSTATYEQYF

v_gene: TRBV2
d_gene: TRBD1
j_gene: TRBJ1-1
abundance: .
CDR3nt: TGTGCCAGCAGTACTCGGACAGGGGGCAACACTGAAGCTTTCTTT
CDR3aa: CASSTRTGGNTEAFF

v_gene: TRBV5-8
d_gene: .
j_gene: TRBJ2-7
abundance: .
CDR3nt: TGTGCCAGCAACAAAGGACAGCTGATCTCCTACGAGCAGTACTTC
CDR3aa: CASNKGQLISYEQYF

v_gene: TRBV7-6
d_gene: TRBD2
j_gene: TRBJ2-7
abundance: .
CDR3nt: TGTGCCAGCAGCTTACCGACTAGCGGGAGCCACGAGCAGTACTTC
CDR3aa: CASSLPTSGSHEQYF

v_gene: TRBV6-1
d_gene: .
j_gene: TRBJ2-2
abundance: .
CDR3nt: TGTGCCAGCAGGGGGGCCGGGGAGCTGTTTTTT
CDR3aa: CASRGAGELFF

v_gene: TRBV6-5
d_gene: .
j_gene: TRBJ2-7
abundance: .
CDR3nt: TGTGCCAGCAGCCAGGCAGGTTCCCCTTACGAGCAGTACTTC
CDR3aa: CASSQAGSPYEQYF

v_gene: TRBV29-1
d_gene: TRBD2
j_gene: TRBJ2-7
abundance: .
CDR3nt: TGCAGCGCCGCGGGCGGGAGGTTTCCCTACGAGCAGTACTTC
CDR3aa: CSAAGGRFPYEQYF

v_gene: TRBV28
d_gene: TRBD1
j_gene: TRBJ2-4
abundance: .
CDR3nt: TGTGCCAGCAGTTCACAGGGGCCGCACGACAAAAACATTCAGTACTTC
CDR3aa: CASSSQGPHDKNIQYF

v_gene: TRBV6-5
d_gene: TRBD1
j_gene: TRBJ1-2
abundance: few
CDR3nt: TGTGCCAGCAGTCGCGGACAGGGGGCGAGTGGCTACACCTTC
CDR3aa: CASSRGQGASGYTF

v_gene: TRBV7-2
d_gene: TRBD2
j_gene: TRBJ2-7
abundance: .
CDR3nt: TGTGCCAGCAGCTTAGCCCATATCGTGCTAGCGGGAGACGGTCGCGAGCAGTACTTC
CDR3aa: CASSLAHIVLAGDGREQYF

v_gene: TRBV30
d_gene: .
j_gene: TRBJ1-3
abundance: .
CDR3nt: TGTGCCTGGAGCAGGACGGGTTATGGAAACACCATATATTTT
CDR3aa: CAWSRTGYGNTIYF

v_gene: TRBV7-3
d_gene: .
j_gene: TRBJ2-5
abundance: .
CDR3nt: TGTGCCAGCAGCTTGGGAGGACCACAAGAGACCCAGTACTTC
CDR3aa: CASSLGGPQETQYF

v_gene: TRBV6-1
d_gene: .
j_gene: TRBJ1-5
abundance: .
CDR3nt: TGTGCCAGCAGCCTTAGTCTGACAGGTCAGCCCCAGCATTTT
CDR3aa: CASSLSLTGQPQHF

v_gene: TRBV5-1
d_gene: .
j_gene: TRBJ2-3
abundance: .
CDR3nt: TGCGCCAGCAGCTTGGGGGGTCTAGATACGCAGTATTTT
CDR3aa: CASSLGGLDTQYF

v_gene: TRBV7-2
d_gene: .
j_gene: TRBJ1-5
abundance: .
CDR3nt: TGTGCCAGCAGCTCGACAGGTTTCCAGCCCCAGCATTTT
CDR3aa: CASSSTGFQPQHF

v_gene: TRBV6-6
d_gene: TRBD1
j_gene: TRBJ2-7
abundance: .
CDR3nt: TGTGCCAGCAGCCCCACAGGGGTTGACGAGCAGTACTTC
CDR3aa: CASSPTGVDEQYF

v_gene: TRBV30
d_gene: .
j_gene: TRBJ2-3
abundance: .
CDR3nt: TGTGCCTGGAGTCAGGGCCCCCAGGGAGATACGCAGTATTTT
CDR3aa: CAWSQGPQGDTQYF

v_gene: TRBV6-5
d_gene: .
j_gene: TRBJ1-2
abundance: .
CDR3nt: TGTGCCAGCAGTTTGTCCGGGACAATCTATGGCTACACCTTC
CDR3aa: CASSLSGTIYGYTF

v_gene: TRBV28
d_gene: TRBD1
j_gene: TRBJ2-5
abundance: .
CDR3nt: TGTGCCAGCAGTCCCACAGGGGAAGAGACCCAGTACTTC
CDR3aa: CASSPTGEETQYF

v_gene: TRBV4-3
d_gene: TRBD2
j_gene: TRBJ2-1
abundance: .
CDR3nt: TGCGCCAGCAGCTCAGGGACTATATACAATGAGCAGTTCTTC
CDR3aa: CASSSGTIYNEQFF

v_gene: TRBV18
d_gene: .
j_gene: TRBJ1-6
abundance: few
CDR3nt: TGTGCCAGCTCGCCCGGGAGGTTGATGGATTCACCCCTCCACTTT
CDR3aa: CASSPGRLMDSPLHF

v_gene: TRBV30
d_gene: .
j_gene: TRBJ2-2
abundance: .
CDR3nt: TGTGCCTGGAGTCGAGGTCTTTCTGGCGGGGAGCTGTTTTTT
CDR3aa: CAWSRGLSGGELFF

v_gene: TRBV7-3
d_gene: TRBD2
j_gene: TRBJ2-3
abundance: .
CDR3nt: TGTGCCAGCAGCCCCGGGACTAGCGGGTTCACAGATACGCAGTATTTT
CDR3aa: CASSPGTSGFTDTQYF

v_gene: TRBV6-1
d_gene: .
j_gene: TRBJ1-2
abundance: .
CDR3nt: TGTGCCAGCAGTGAGCGTGGGAGGGATGGCTACACCTTC
CDR3aa: CASSERGRDGYTF

v_gene: TRBV9
d_gene: .
j_gene: TRBJ2-7
abundance: .
CDR3nt: TGTGCCAGCAGCGCGGGGACGGCCAGAACCTACGAGCAGTACTTC
CDR3aa: CASSAGTARTYEQYF

v_gene: TRBV5-1
d_gene: TRBD2
j_gene: TRBJ2-3
abundance: .
CDR3nt: TGCGCCAGCAGCCTGGATGGGACTAGCCGGGATACGCAGTATTTT
CDR3aa: CASSLDGTSRDTQYF

v_gene: TRBV2
d_gene: .
j_gene: TRBJ1-1
abundance: .
CDR3nt: TGTGCCAGCAGTGAAGAGGGCAGGATGAACACTGAAGCTTTCTTT
CDR3aa: CASSEEGRMNTEAFF

v_gene: TRBV6-1
d_gene: .
j_gene: TRBJ2-2
abundance: .
CDR3nt: TGTGCCAGCAGTGCTTCCGGGGAGCTGTTTTTT
CDR3aa: CASSASGELFF

v_gene: TRBV6-1
d_gene: .
j_gene: TRBJ1-6
abundance: .
CDR3nt: TGTGCCAGCAGCACAGGCGTCTACCTGTACCTCCACTTT
CDR3aa: CASSTGVYLYLHF

v_gene: TRBV5-6
d_gene: .
j_gene: TRBJ1-2
abundance: .
CDR3nt: TGTGCCAGCAGATCCGCCGGACAGACTCCCTATGGCTACACCTTC
CDR3aa: CASRSAGQTPYGYTF

v_gene: TRBV10-1
d_gene: .
j_gene: TRBJ2-3
abundance: .
CDR3nt: TGCGCCAGCAGCGAGAATAAGCCCACAGATACGCAGTATTTT
CDR3aa: CASSENKPTDTQYF

v_gene: TRBV5-4
d_gene: .
j_gene: TRBJ1-1
abundance: .
CDR3nt: TGTGCCAGCTATCCGGAGCCCTCCAACACTGAAGCTTTCTTT
CDR3aa: CASYPEPSNTEAFF

v_gene: TRBV18
d_gene: .
j_gene: TRBJ2-1
abundance: once
CDR3nt: TGTGCCAGCTCTCCAATCTTGAGGAATGAGCAGTTCTTC
CDR3aa: CASSPILRNEQFF

v_gene: TRBV27
d_gene: .
j_gene: TRBJ2-3
abundance: .
CDR3nt: TGTGCCAGCAGTTTAAAGGGGCCCGCCCCCGATACGCAGTATTTT
CDR3aa: CASSLKGPAPDTQYF

v_gene: TRBV7-6
d_gene: TRBD2
j_gene: TRBJ2-5
abundance: .
CDR3nt: TGTGCCAGCAGCCGACTAGCGGGGAACCAAGAGACCCAGTACTTC
CDR3aa: CASSRLAGNQETQYF

v_gene: TRBV18
d_gene: .
j_gene: TRBJ2-7
abundance: few
CDR3nt: TGTGCCAGCTCACCTGGGGACGAGCAGTACTTC
CDR3aa: CASSPGDEQYF

v_gene: TRBV19
d_gene: .
j_gene: TRBJ1-5
abundance: .
CDR3nt: TGTGCCAGTAGTGTCCAGGGCCGTGGCAATCAGCCCCAGCATTTT
CDR3aa: CASSVQGRGNQPQHF

v_gene: TRBV6-5
d_gene: TRBD1
j_gene: TRBJ2-3
abundance: .
CDR3nt: TGTGCCAGCAGTTACGCGGCAGGGGGTCGAGGGGATACGCAGTATTTT
CDR3aa: CASSYAAGGRGDTQYF

v_gene: TRBV7-2
d_gene: .
j_gene: TRBJ2-3
abundance: .
CDR3nt: TGTGCCAGCAGCGTTCCTGCTTCGGATACGCAGTATTTT
CDR3aa: CASSVPASDTQYF

v_gene: TRBV29-1
d_gene: .
j_gene: TRBJ1-1
abundance: once
CDR3nt: TGCAGCGTTCAGGGGATCCTGAACACTGAAGCTTTCTTT
CDR3aa: CSVQGILNTEAFF

v_gene: TRBV19
d_gene: TRBD1
j_gene: TRBJ1-5
abundance: .
CDR3nt: TGTGCCAGTAGGCAGGACAGGGTCTCTCAGCCCCAGCATTTT
CDR3aa: CASRQDRVSQPQHF

v_gene: TRBV30
d_gene: .
j_gene: TRBJ1-1
abundance: .
CDR3nt: TGTGCCTGGAGTGGCCTATCCAACACTGAAGCTTTCTTT
CDR3aa: CAWSGLSNTEAFF

v_gene: TRBV28
d_gene: .
j_gene: TRBJ2-3
abundance: .
CDR3nt: TGTGCCAGCAGTTTAAGGGGGGGTGTAACAGATACGCAGTATTTT
CDR3aa: CASSLRGGVTDTQYF

v_gene: TRBV9
d_gene: TRBD1
j_gene: TRBJ2-1
abundance: .
CDR3nt: TGTGCCAGCAGCCCTCGGGGGGACAGGGAAGACAATGAGCAGTTCTTC
CDR3aa: CASSPRGDREDNEQFF

v_gene: TRBV6-6
d_gene: TRBD1
j_gene: TRBJ1-2
abundance: .
CDR3nt: TGTGCCAGCAGTTACTTATCCGGGACAGCCTCCTGCACCTTC
CDR3aa: CASSYLSGTASCTF

v_gene: TRBV2
d_gene: .
j_gene: TRBJ1-4
abundance: .
CDR3nt: TGTGCCAGCAGTGAACGACTTGGGCTCGGCGGAACTAATGAAAAACTGTTTTTT
CDR3aa: CASSERLGLGGTNEKLFF

v_gene: TRBV5-1
d_gene: .
j_gene: TRBJ2-5
abundance: .
CDR3nt: TGCGCCAGCAGCTTGGAACGAGTGTCAGAGACCCAGTACTTC
CDR3aa: CASSLERVSETQYF

v_gene: TRBV18
d_gene: .
j_gene: TRBJ2-7
abundance: once
CDR3nt: TGTGCCAGCTCACCGTCGGGGCAGAATTACGAGCAGTACTTC
CDR3aa: CASSPSGQNYEQYF

v_gene: TRBV5-4
d_gene: .
j_gene: TRBJ2-1
abundance: .
CDR3nt: TGTGCCAGCAGCCCCGACGTCAACTCCTACAATGAGCAGTTCTTC
CDR3aa: CASSPDVNSYNEQFF

v_gene: TRBV7-2
d_gene: .
j_gene: TRBJ2-7
abundance: .
CDR3nt: TGTGCCAGCAGCTGGGGCTACGAGCAGTACTTC
CDR3aa: CASSWGYEQYF

v_gene: TRBV30
d_gene: .
j_gene: TRBJ2-2
abundance: once
CDR3nt: TGTGCCTGGAGTGTAAACCTCTTCGCGAACACCGGGGAGCTGTTTTTT
CDR3aa: CAWSVNLFANTGELFF

v_gene: TRBV18
d_gene: .
j_gene: TRBJ2-7
abundance: .
CDR3nt: TGTGCCAGCTCACCTGGACAGACGGCCTACGAGCAGTACTTC
CDR3aa: CASSPGQTAYEQYF

v_gene: TRBV6-5
d_gene: .
j_gene: TRBJ1-5
abundance: once
CDR3nt: TGTGCCAGCAGCCCAGGGACCCCGGGCCCTCAGCCCCAGCATTTT
CDR3aa: CASSPGTPGPQPQHF

v_gene: TRBV18
d_gene: .
j_gene: TRBJ1-1
abundance: few
CDR3nt: TGTGCCAGCTCACCAGGGCAGGGAGTGACTGAAGCTTTCTTT
CDR3aa: CASSPGQGVTEAFF

v_gene: TRBV2
d_gene: .
j_gene: TRBJ2-3
abundance: .
CDR3nt: TGTGCCAGCAGTGAATTAAGGGGGGGTTCGCCAGATACGCAGTATTTT
CDR3aa: CASSELRGGSPDTQYF

v_gene: TRBV4-1
d_gene: .
j_gene: TRBJ2-7
abundance: once
CDR3nt: TGCGCCAGCAGCCAAGTGGGGGGGCGCAAGGATTTCTACGAGCAGTACTTC
CDR3aa: CASSQVGGRKDFYEQYF

v_gene: TRBV6-1
d_gene: .
j_gene: TRBJ1-1
abundance: .
CDR3nt: TGTGCCAGCGATCGTTCACGTCTAAACACTGAAGCTTTCTTT
CDR3aa: CASDRSRLNTEAFF

v_gene: TRBV28
d_gene: .
j_gene: TRBJ1-5
abundance: .
CDR3nt: TGTGCCAGCTCCTCAATCGGGGGGGCAGATCAGCCCCAGCATTTT
CDR3aa: CASSSIGGADQPQHF